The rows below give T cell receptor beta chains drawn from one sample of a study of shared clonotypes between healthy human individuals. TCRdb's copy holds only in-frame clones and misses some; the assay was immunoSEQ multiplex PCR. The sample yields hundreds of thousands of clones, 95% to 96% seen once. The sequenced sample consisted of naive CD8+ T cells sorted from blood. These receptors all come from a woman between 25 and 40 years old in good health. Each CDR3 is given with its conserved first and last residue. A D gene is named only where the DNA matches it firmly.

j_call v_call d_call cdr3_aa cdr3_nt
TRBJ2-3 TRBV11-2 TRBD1 CASSLDPSPGTGTSTDTQYF TGTGCCAGCAGCTTAGACCCCAGTCCCGGGACAGGGACCAGCACAGATACGCAGTATTTT
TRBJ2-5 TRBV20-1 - CSATGWETQYF TGCAGTGCTACGGGATGGGAGACCCAGTACTTC
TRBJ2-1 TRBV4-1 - CASSHTPDGYNEQFF TGCGCCAGCAGCCACACCCCCGATGGATACAATGAGCAGTTCTTC
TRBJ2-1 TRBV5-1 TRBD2 CASSPRTSTDEQFF TGCGCCAGCAGCCCCCGGACTAGCACGGATGAGCAGTTCTTC
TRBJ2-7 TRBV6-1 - CASSPGLTRPGEQYF TGTGCCAGCAGCCCGGGACTGACCAGACCCGGCGAGCAGTACTTC
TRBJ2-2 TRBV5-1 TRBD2 CASSLGTSGRAIVAGELFF TGCGCCAGCAGCCTGGGGACTAGCGGGAGGGCTATCGTTGCCGGGGAGCTGTTTTTT
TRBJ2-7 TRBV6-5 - CASSYGQHYEQYF TGTGCCAGCAGTTACGGGCAGCACTACGAGCAGTACTTC
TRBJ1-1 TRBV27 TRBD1 CASSPGQRNTEAFF TGTGCCAGCAGTCCGGGACAGCGGAACACTGAAGCTTTCTTT
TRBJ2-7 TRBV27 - CASSPQGHPLYF TGTGCCAGCAGTCCACAGGGACACCCCCTGTACTTC
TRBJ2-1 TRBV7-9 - CASRRGYEHNEQFF TGTGCCAGCCGAAGAGGTTACGAACACAATGAGCAGTTCTTC